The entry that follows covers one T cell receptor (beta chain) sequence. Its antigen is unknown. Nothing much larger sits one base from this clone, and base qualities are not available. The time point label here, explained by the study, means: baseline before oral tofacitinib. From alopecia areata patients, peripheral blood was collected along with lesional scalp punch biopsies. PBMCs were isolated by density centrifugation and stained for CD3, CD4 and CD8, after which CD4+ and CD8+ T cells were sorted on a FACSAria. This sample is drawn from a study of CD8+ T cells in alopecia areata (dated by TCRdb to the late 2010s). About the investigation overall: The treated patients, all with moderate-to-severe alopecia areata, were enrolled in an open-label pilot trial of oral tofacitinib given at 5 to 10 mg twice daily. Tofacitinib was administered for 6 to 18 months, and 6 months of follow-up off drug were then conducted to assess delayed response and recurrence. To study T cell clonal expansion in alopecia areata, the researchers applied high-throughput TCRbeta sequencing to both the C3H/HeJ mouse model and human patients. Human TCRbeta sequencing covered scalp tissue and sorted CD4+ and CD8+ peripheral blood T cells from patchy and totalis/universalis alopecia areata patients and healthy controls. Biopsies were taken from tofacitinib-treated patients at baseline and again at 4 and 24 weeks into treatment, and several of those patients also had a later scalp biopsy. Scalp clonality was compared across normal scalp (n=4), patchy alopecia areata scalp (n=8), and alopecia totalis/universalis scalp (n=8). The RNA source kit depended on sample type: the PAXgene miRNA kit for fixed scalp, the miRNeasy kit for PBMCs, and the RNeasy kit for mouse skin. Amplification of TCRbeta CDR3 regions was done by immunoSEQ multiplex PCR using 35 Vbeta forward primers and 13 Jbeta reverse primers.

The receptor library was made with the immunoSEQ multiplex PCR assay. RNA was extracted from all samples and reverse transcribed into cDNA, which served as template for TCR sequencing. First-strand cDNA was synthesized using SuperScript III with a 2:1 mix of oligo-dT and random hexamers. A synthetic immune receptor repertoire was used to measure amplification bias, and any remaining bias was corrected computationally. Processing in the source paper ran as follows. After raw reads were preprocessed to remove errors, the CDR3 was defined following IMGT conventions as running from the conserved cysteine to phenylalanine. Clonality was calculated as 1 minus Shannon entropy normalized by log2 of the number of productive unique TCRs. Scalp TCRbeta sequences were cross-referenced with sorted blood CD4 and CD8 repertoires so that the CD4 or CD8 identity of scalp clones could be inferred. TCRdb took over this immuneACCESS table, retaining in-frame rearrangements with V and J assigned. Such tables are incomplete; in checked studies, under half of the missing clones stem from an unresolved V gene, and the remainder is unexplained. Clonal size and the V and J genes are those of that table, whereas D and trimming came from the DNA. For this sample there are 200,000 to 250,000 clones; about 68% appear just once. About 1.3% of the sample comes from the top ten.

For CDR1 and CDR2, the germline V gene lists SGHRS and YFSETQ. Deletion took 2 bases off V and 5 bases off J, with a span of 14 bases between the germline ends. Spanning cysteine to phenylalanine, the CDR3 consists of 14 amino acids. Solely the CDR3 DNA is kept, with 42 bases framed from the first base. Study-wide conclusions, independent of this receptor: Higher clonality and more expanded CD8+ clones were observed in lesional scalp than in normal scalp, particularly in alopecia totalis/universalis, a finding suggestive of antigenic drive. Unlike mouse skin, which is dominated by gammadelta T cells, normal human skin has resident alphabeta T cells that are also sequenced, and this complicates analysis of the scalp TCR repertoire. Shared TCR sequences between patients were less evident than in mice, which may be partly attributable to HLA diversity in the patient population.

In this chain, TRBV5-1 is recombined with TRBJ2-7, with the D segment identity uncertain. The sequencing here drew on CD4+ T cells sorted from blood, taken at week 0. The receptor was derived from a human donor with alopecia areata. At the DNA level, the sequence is TGCGCCAGCAGCTTCCCCGGGCGAGAGCACGAGCAGTACTTC. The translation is CASSFPGREHEQYF.